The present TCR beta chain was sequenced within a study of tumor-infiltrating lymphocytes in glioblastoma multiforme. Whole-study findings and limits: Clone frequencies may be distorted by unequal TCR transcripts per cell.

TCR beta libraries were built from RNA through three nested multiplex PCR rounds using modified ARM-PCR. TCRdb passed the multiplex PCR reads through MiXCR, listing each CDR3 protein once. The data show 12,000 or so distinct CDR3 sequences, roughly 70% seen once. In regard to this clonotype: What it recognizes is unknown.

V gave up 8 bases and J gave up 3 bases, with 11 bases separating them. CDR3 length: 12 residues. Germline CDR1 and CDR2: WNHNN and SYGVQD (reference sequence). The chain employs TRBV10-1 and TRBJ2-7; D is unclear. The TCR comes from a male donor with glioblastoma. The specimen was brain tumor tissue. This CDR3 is CASSASVYEQYF. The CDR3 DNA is TGCGCCAGCTCTGCTAGTGTCTACGAGCAGTACTTC.